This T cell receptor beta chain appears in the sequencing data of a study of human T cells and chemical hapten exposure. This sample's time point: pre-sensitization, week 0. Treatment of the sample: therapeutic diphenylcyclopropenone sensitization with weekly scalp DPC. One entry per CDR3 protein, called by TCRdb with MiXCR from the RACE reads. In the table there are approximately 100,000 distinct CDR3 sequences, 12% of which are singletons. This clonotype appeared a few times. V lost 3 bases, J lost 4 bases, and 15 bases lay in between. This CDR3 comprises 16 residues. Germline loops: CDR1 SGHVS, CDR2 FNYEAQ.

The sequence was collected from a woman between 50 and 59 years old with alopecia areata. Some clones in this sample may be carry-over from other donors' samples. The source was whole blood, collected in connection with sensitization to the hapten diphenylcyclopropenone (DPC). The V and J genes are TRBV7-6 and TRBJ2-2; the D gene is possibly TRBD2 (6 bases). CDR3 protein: CASSLAGGVTTGELFF. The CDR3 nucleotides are TGTGCCAGCAGCTTGGCCGGCGGGGTGACCACCGGGGAGCTGTTTTTT.